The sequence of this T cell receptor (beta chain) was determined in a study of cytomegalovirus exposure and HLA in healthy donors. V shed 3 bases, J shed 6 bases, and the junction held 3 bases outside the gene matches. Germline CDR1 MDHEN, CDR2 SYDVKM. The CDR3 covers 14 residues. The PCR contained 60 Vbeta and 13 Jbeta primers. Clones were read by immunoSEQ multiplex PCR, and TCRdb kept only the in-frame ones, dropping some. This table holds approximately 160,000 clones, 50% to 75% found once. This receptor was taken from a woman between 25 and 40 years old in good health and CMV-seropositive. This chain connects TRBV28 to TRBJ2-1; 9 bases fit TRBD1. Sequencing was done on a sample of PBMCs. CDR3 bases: TGTGCCAGCAGTTTTTGGGACAGGGCCAATGAGCAGTTCTTC. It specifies CASSFWDRANEQFF.